This T cell receptor beta chain was observed in a study of blood T cell repertoires in COVID-19. Original processing methods: Amplification with reference gene primers provided the estimates of nucleated cell counts. Method: immunoSEQ multiplex PCR; TCRdb's copy keeps in-frame clones and lacks some. D and trimming were read from the DNA, whereas the V and J calls and clone size are those reported in that table. The sample lists hundreds of thousands of clones; about 88% were seen once. CDR3 size: 14 residues. The V and J ends lost 4 bases and 5 bases respectively, with 14 bases between them. The germline V gene has CDR1 LGHNA and CDR2 YSLEER.

The clonotype originates from a woman aged 55-69 years with acute or convalescent COVID-19. Sequences were obtained from peripheral blood. The gene calls are TRBV4-3 and TRBJ1-1; D gene uncertain. CDR3 bases: TGCGCCAGCAGCCCTAACGTCGCGGGAACTGAAGCTTTCTTT. Its protein product is CASSPNVAGTEAFF.